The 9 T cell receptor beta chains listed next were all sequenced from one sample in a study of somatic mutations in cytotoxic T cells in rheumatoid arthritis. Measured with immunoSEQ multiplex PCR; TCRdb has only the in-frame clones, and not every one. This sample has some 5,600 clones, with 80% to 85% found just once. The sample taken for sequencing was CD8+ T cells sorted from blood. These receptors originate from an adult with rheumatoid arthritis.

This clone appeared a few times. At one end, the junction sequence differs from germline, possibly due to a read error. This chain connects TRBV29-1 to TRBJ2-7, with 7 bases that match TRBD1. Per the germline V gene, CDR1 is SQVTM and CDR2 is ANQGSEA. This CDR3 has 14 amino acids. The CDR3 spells CSVEAPGGSYEQYF. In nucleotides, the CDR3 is TGCAGCGTAGAAGCCCCAGGGGGCTCCTACGAGCAGTACTTC.

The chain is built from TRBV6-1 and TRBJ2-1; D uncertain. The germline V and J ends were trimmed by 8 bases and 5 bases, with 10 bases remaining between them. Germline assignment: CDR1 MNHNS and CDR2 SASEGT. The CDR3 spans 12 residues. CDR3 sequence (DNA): TGTGCCAGCTTTAGCTTAGACAATGAGCAGTTCTTC. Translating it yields CASFSLDNEQFF.

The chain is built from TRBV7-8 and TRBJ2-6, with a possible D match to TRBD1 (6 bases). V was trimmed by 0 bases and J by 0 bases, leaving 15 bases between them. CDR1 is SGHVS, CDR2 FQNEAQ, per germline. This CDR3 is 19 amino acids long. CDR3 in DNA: TGTGCCAGCAGCTTAGCGCGATTTTTAGGGGGCTCTGGGGCCAACGTCCTGACTTTC. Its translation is CASSLARFLGGSGANVLTF.

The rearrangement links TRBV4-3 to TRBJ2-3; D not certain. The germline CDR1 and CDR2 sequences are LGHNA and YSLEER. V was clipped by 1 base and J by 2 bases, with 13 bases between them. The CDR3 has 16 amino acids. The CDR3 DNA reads TGCGCCAGCAGCCAAGGAACAGCTCGGTACACAGATACGCAGTATTTT. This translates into CASSQGTARYTDTQYF.

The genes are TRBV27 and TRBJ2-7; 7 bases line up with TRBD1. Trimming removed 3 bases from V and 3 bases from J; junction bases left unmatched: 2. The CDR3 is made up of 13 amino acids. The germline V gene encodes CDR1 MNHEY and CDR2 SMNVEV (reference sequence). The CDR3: CASSLGQHYEQYF. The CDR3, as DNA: TGTGCCAGCAGTTTGGGACAGCACTACGAGCAGTACTTC.

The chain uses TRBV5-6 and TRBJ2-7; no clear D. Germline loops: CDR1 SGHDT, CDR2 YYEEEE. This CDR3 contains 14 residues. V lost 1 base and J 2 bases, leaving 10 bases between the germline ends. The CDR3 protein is CASSLSRAPYEQYF. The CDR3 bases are TGTGCCAGCAGCTTGAGTAGGGCCCCCTACGAGCAGTACTTC.

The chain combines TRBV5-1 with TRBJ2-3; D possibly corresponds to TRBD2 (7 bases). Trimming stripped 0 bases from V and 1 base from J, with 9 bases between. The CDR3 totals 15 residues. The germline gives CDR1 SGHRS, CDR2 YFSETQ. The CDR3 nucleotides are TGCGCCAGCAGCTTGGGGGGGGGCGGCACAGATACGCAGTATTTT. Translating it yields CASSLGGGGTDTQYF.

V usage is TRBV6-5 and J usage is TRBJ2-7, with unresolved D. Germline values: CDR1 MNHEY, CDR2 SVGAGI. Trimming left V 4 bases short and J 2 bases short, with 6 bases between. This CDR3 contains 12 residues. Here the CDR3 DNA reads TGTGCCAGCAGTTCTCGGCCCTACGAGCAGTACTTC. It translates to CASSSRPYEQYF.

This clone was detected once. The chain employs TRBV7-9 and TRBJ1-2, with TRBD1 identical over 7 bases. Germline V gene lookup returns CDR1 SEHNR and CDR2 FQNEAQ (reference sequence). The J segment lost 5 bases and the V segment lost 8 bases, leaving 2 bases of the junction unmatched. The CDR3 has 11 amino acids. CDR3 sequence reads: CASGTDYGYTF. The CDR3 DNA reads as TGTGCCAGCGGGACAGATTATGGCTACACCTTC.